These 8 T cell receptor beta chains originate from one sample sequenced in a study of blood T cells in healthy people across ages. A sample-barcoded 5' primer and a J-beta primer mix were used in a second PCR of roughly 7 to 12 cycles. TCRdb reanalysed the 5' RACE reads using MiXCR and keeps one entry per CDR3 protein. The sample lists around 750,000 distinct CDR3 sequences; approximately 53% were seen once. Specimen: blood. These receptors were taken from an elderly man in good health.

The rearrangement joins TRBV20-1 to TRBJ1-5; 7 bases are a match to TRBD1. The CDR3 has 15 amino acids. Germline V gives CDR1 DFQATT, CDR2 SNEGSKA (reference sequence). V lost 6 bases to trimming and J lost 4 bases; unmatched junction nucleotides: 12. CDR3 sequence (DNA): TGCAGTGCGCCAGAGGGGGCCCAATCTAATCAGCCCCAGCATTTT. This encodes CSAPEGAQSNQPQHF.

The chain is built from TRBV2 and TRBJ1-2; D not resolved. Germline V CDR1 and CDR2: SNHLY, FYNNEI. Trimming took off 6 bases at V and 3 bases at J, with 5 bases between the two ends. CDR3 length: 11 amino acids. As DNA, the CDR3 is TGTGCCAGCAGCATCCACTATGGCTACACCTTC. Translated: CASSIHYGYTF.

The chain is built from TRBV7-9 and TRBJ2-1; a weak D match, TRBD2 (5 bases). The CDR3 consists of 16 residues. Trimming took off 8 bases at V and 3 bases at J, with 20 bases between the two ends. Germline V lookup: CDR1 SEHNR, CDR2 FQNEAQ (reference sequence). CDR3 coding DNA: TGTGCCAGCCTAAGTTTCCAGAGGAGGTACTACAATGAGCAGTTCTTC. Translated: CASLSFQRRYYNEQFF.

The genes are TRBV5-1 and TRBJ2-5; TRBD1 matches at 7 bases. Germline lookup yields CDR1 SGHRS and CDR2 YFSETQ. V lost 3 bases, J lost 11 bases, and 7 bases stayed unmatched. This CDR3 has 12 amino acids. Written as DNA, the CDR3 is TGCGCCAGCAGCTACAGGGGCGATGAGCAGTACTTC. This sequence encodes CASSYRGDEQYF.

This sequence joins TRBV5-1 and TRBJ2-7; TRBD1 aligns across 10 bases. Looked up from germline, CDR1 is SGHRS and CDR2 is YFSETQ. The CDR3 has 16 residues. J was trimmed by 5 bases and V by 4 bases; bases with no gene match: 12. In DNA, the CDR3 is TGCGCCAGCAGCCTTCTAAGCGGGACAGGGGTCAACGAGCAGTACTTC. Its protein is CASSLLSGTGVNEQYF.

The chain joins TRBV7-2 to TRBJ1-1, with D uncertain. The V gene's germline CDR1 is SGHTA and CDR2 FQGNSA. V lost 3 bases and J lost 1, with 15 bases in between. The length of the CDR3 is 16 residues. This CDR3 reads CASSFSPGQKNTEAFF. The CDR3 bases are TGTGCCAGCAGCTTTTCCCCGGGCCAAAAGAACACTGAAGCTTTCTTT. Full variable domain (rest looked up from reference TRBV7-2 and TRBJ1-1): GAGVSQSPSNKVTEKGKDVELRCDPISGHTALYWYRQSLGQGLEFLIYFQGNSAPDKSGLPSDRFSAERTGGSVSTLTIQRTQQEDSAVYLCASSFSPGQKNTEAFFGQGTRLTVV.

The CDR3 region has the DNA TGTGCCAGCAGCTTAGGGGCGATCTGGGATGAGCAGTACTTC. This codes for CASSLGAIWDEQYF. The genes are TRBV7-9 and TRBJ2-1; unclear D gene. The J call is in doubt because the DNA end fits TRBJ2-7 better. This CDR3 region has 14 residues. Germline CDR1 and CDR2: SEHNR and FQNEAQ (reference sequence).

This clonotype was recorded only once. A read error may produce the germline difference seen at one junction end. The V and J genes are TRBV4-2 and TRBJ2-5, with a weak D call TRBD2 (5 bases). Germline lookup yields CDR1 LGHNA and CDR2 YNFKEQ. CDR3 length: 17 amino acids. The CDR3 sequence is CASSQGEGSTFREIQYF. DNA of the CDR3: TGTGCCAGCAGCCAAGGAGAGGGCAGTACTTTTCGCGAGATCCAGTACTTC.